This section outlines one T cell receptor (beta chain) sequence together with its context. The data were obtained in a study of T cell changes during pregnancy in multiple sclerosis. Assay used: immunoSEQ multiplex PCR; TCRdb lists only in-frame clones, some missing. The sample includes 73,000 or so clones, 90% of them seen just once. V shed 5 bases, J shed 0 bases, and the junction held 11 bases outside the gene matches. The germline gives CDR1 SGHTA, CDR2 FQGNSA. The CDR3 has 19 residues. This sequence was found in a female donor in good health, enrolled as a control in a pregnancy study. The chain joins TRBV7-2 to TRBJ2-1, with 12 nucleotides matching TRBD2. This specimen consisted of peripheral blood, obtained after pregnancy. CDR3 sequence (DNA): TGTGCCAGCAGCCCTCCCCCTAGCGGGGGGGTTAGCTCCTACAATGAGCAGTTCTTC. Protein sequence: CASSPPPSGGVSSYNEQFF.